This is a list of T cell receptor beta chains from one sample in a study of blood T cell repertoires in COVID-19. Libraries were prepared by immunoSEQ multiplex PCR; TCRdb keeps only in-frame clonotypes and omits some of them. Counted here are around 68,000 clones, about 90% occurring once; the ten biggest clones make up 16%. Sequenced: peripheral blood. The receptor set was obtained from a man aged 35-49 years with COVID-19, enrolled during active disease. Both conserved end residues are part of each CDR3. D genes are given only for firm matches. Rows may omit the clone size; those that give it use once, few, many or a size class.

D gene: TRBD1
clone size: .
V gene: TRBV6-1
J gene: TRBJ1-1
CDR3 DNA: TGTGCCAGCAGTGACCCGGGACAGGGGGGCACTGAAGCTTTCTTT
CDR3 protein: CASSDPGQGGTEAFF

D gene: .
clone size: .
V gene: TRBV3-1/TRBV3-2
J gene: TRBJ2-7
CDR3 DNA: TGTGCCAGCAGCCACTTAACACATTACGAGCAGTACTTC
CDR3 protein: CASSHLTHYEQYF

D gene: .
clone size: .
V gene: TRBV14
J gene: TRBJ2-5
CDR3 DNA: TGTGCCAGCAGCCAAGGGAGCCTTCTAGGGACCCAGTACTTC
CDR3 protein: CASSQGSLLGTQYF

D gene: .
clone size: .
V gene: TRBV2
J gene: TRBJ1-1
CDR3 DNA: TGTGCCAGCAGTGACAGGGGATCGTACACTGAAGCTTTCTTT
CDR3 protein: CASSDRGSYTEAFF

D gene: TRBD2
clone size: .
V gene: TRBV28
J gene: TRBJ2-3
CDR3 DNA: TGTGCCAGCAGTTTAAGCGGGGCCACAGATACGCAGTATTTT
CDR3 protein: CASSLSGATDTQYF

D gene: .
clone size: few
V gene: TRBV6-2/TRBV6-3
J gene: TRBJ1-5
CDR3 DNA: TGTGCCAGCAGTTGGCCGTATAGCAATCAGCCCCAGCATTTT
CDR3 protein: CASSWPYSNQPQHF

D gene: TRBD1
clone size: .
V gene: TRBV7-9
J gene: TRBJ1-2
CDR3 DNA: TGTGCCAGTACTCTGGGACAGGGGGCGGACAGCTACACCTTC
CDR3 protein: CASTLGQGADSYTF

D gene: .
clone size: .
V gene: TRBV7-9
J gene: TRBJ1-5
CDR3 DNA: TGTGCCAGCAGCCTGGGGGGGCGAGGGTATAGCAATCAGCCCCAGCATTTT
CDR3 protein: CASSLGGRGYSNQPQHF

D gene: .
clone size: .
V gene: TRBV27
J gene: TRBJ2-7
CDR3 DNA: TGTGCCAGCAGTTTTTCTGACGGCTCGCGGGAGCAGTACTTC
CDR3 protein: CASSFSDGSREQYF

D gene: TRBD1
clone size: .
V gene: TRBV6-5
J gene: TRBJ1-2
CDR3 DNA: TGTGCCAGCAGTCCGGACAGGGATAACTATGGCTACACCTTC
CDR3 protein: CASSPDRDNYGYTF

D gene: .
clone size: .
V gene: TRBV14
J gene: TRBJ2-5
CDR3 DNA: TGTGCCAGCAGCCAAGAAGGCCTAGCCCAAGAGACCCAGTACTTC
CDR3 protein: CASSQEGLAQETQYF

D gene: .
clone size: once
V gene: TRBV5-1
J gene: TRBJ1-1
CDR3 DNA: TGCGCCAGCAGCTTGTACGGGGGGCGCGACACTGAAGCTTTCTTT
CDR3 protein: CASSLYGGRDTEAFF

D gene: .
clone size: .
V gene: TRBV5-1
J gene: TRBJ2-1
CDR3 DNA: TGCGCCAGCAGCTCTATACAGGGATCAGGCAATGAGCAGTTCTTC
CDR3 protein: CASSSIQGSGNEQFF

D gene: .
clone size: .
V gene: TRBV16
J gene: TRBJ1-3
CDR3 DNA: TGTGCCAGCAGCCAGTCTAGCCCCGGGGGAGGAAACACCATATATTTT
CDR3 protein: CASSQSSPGGGNTIYF